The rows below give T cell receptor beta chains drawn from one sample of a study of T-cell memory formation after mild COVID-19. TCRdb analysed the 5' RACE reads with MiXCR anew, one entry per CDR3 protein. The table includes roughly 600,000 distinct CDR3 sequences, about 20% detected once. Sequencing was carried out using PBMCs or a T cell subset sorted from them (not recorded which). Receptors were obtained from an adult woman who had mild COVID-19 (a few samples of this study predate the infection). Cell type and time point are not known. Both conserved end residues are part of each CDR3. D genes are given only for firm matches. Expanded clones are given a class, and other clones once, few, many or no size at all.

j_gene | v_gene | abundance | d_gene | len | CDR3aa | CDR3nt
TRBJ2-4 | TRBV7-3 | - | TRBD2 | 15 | CASSLSGGGRNIQYF | TGTGCCAGCAGCCTTAGCGGGGGAGGGCGGAACATTCAGTACTTC
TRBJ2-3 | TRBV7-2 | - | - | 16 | CASSLSGGSSTDTQYF | TGTGCCAGCAGCTTAAGCGGCGGGTCGAGCACAGATACGCAGTATTTT
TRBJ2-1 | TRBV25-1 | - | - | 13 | CASSDVSYNEQFF | TGTGCCAGCAGTGATGTGAGTTACAATGAGCAGTTCTTC
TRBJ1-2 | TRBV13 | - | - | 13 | CASSLRGIQGYTF | TGTGCCAGCAGCTTGAGAGGGATACAAGGCTACACCTTC
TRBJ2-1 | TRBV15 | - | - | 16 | CATTRSSGRSHNEQFF | TGTGCCACCACGAGGTCCAGTGGCAGGAGCCACAATGAGCAGTTCTTC
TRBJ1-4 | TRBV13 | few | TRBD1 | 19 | CASSSGSGQGAATNEKLFF | TGTGCCAGCAGCTCCGGGTCGGGACAGGGGGCTGCAACTAATGAAAAACTGTTTTTT
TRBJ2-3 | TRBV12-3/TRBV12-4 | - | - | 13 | CASSLRRVYTQYF | TGTGCCAGCAGTTTACGCAGGGTGTATACGCAGTATTTT
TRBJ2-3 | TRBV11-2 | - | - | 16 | CASTQWGAGGTDTQYF | TGTGCCAGCACCCAGTGGGGGGCCGGTGGGACAGATACGCAGTATTTT
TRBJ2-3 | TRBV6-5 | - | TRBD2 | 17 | CASSRLAGGPGTDTQYF | TGTGCCAGCAGTAGACTAGCGGGAGGGCCTGGCACAGATACGCAGTATTTT
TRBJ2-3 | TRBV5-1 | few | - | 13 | CASSVGFTDTQYF | TGCGCCAGCAGCGTCGGATTCACAGATACGCAGTATTTT
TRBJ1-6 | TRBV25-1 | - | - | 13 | CASSEQYNSPLHF | TGTGCCAGCAGTGAACAGTATAATTCACCCCTCCACTTT
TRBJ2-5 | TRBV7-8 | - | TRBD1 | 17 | CASSLIRTGTLKETQYF | TGTGCCAGCAGCTTGATTCGGACAGGGACATTAAAAGAGACCCAGTACTTC
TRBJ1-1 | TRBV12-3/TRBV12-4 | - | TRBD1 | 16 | CASSLGQGVLGTEAFF | TGTGCCAGCAGTTTAGGACAGGGGGTATTAGGCACTGAAGCTTTCTTT
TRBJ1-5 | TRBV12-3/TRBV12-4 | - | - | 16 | CASSFPLEAPNQPQHF | TGTGCCAGCTCCTTTCCTCTGGAGGCGCCCAATCAGCCCCAGCATTTT
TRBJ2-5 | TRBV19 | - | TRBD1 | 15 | CASKLVAGGRETQYF | TGTGCCAGTAAGTTGGTAGCAGGGGGCCGAGAGACCCAGTACTTC
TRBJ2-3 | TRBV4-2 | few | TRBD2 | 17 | CASSQGLAGGRTDTQYF | TGTGCCAGCAGCCAAGGACTAGCGGGGGGTCGCACAGATACGCAGTATTTT
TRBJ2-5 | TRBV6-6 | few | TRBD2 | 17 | CASKPGLAGGLRETQYF | TGTGCCAGCAAACCGGGACTAGCGGGGGGGCTGAGGGAGACCCAGTACTTC
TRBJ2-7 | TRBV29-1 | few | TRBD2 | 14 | CSVGGGSSTYEQYF | TGCAGCGTTGGGGGGGGGTCCTCGACCTACGAGCAGTACTTC
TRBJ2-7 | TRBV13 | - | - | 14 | CASSLGLAPAGQYF | TGTGCCAGCAGCTTAGGCCTAGCCCCGGCGGGGCAGTACTTC
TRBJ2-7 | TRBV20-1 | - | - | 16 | CSARDRGRGHSYEQYF | TGCAGTGCTAGAGATCGGGGAAGGGGACACTCCTACGAGCAGTACTTC
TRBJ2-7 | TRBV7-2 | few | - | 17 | CASSLALGPEASGEQYF | TGTGCCAGCAGCTTAGCTTTGGGGCCCGAGGCATCGGGGGAGCAGTACTTC
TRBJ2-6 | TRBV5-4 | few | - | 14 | CASSGWAGANVLTF | TGTGCCAGCAGCGGGTGGGCTGGGGCCAACGTCCTGACTTTC
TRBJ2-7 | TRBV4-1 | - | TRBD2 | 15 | CASSPDTSGIYEQYF | TGCGCCAGCAGCCCCGATACTAGCGGGATCTACGAGCAGTACTTC
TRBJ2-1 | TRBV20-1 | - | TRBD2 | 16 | CSARALGTSSYNEQFF | TGCAGTGCTAGAGCACTCGGGACTAGCTCCTACAATGAGCAGTTCTTC
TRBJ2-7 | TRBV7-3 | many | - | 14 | CASSNVRQAYEQYF | TGTGCCAGCAGCAACGTACGACAGGCCTACGAGCAGTACTTC
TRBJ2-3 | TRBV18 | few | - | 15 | CASSPRQRAADTQYF | TGTGCCAGCTCACCGCGCCAGCGGGCCGCAGATACGCAGTATTTT
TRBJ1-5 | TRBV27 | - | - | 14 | CASSLGQEFQPQHF | TGTGCCAGCAGTTTAGGGCAGGAGTTTCAGCCCCAGCATTTT
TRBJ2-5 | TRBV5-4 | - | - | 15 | CASSLGSNLTETQYF | TGTGCCAGCAGCTTAGGGAGCAACTTGACAGAGACCCAGTACTTC
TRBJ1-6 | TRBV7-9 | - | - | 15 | CASSGNRLSGSPLHF | TGTGCCAGCAGCGGCAACAGGCTAAGCGGTTCACCCCTCCACTTT
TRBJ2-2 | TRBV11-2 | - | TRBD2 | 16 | CASSGLAVRWTGELFF | TGTGCCAGCAGCGGACTAGCGGTTCGTTGGACCGGGGAGCTGTTTTTT
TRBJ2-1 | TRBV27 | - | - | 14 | CASSSETVHNEQFF | TGTGCCAGCAGTTCTGAGACAGTTCACAATGAGCAGTTCTTC
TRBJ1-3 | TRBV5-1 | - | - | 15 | CASSLGDSSGNTIYF | TGCGCCAGCAGCTTGGGAGACAGCTCTGGAAACACCATATATTTT
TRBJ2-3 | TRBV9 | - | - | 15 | CASSVPSGGTDTQYF | TGTGCCAGCAGCGTCCCCAGCGGAGGCACAGATACGCAGTATTTT
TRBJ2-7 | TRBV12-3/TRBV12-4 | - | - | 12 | CASSFQMIEQYF | TGTGCCAGCAGTTTTCAGATGATCGAGCAGTACTTC
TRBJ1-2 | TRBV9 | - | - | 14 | CASSVDRQYYGYTF | TGTGCCAGCAGCGTAGACCGTCAGTACTATGGCTACACCTTC
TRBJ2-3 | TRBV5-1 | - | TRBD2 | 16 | CASSWGSGGHTDTQYF | TGCGCCAGCAGCTGGGGTAGCGGGGGCCACACAGATACGCAGTATTTT
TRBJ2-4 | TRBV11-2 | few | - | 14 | CASSLAPGVNIQYF | TGTGCCAGCAGCTTAGCTCCAGGGGTTAACATTCAGTACTTC
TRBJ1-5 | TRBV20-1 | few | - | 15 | CSARDPKNSNQPQHF | TGCAGTGCTAGAGACCCCAAGAATAGCAATCAGCCCCAGCATTTT
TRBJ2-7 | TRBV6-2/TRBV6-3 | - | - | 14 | CASSYSEAAREQYF | TGTGCCAGCAGTTACTCGGAAGCGGCGAGGGAGCAGTACTTC
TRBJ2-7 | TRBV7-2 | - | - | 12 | CASSLPRAPGYF | TGTGCCAGCAGCTTACCCAGGGCACCTGGATACTTC
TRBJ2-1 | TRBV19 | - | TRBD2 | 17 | CASREGGLAGVWNEQFF | TGTGCCAGTAGGGAGGGGGGACTAGCGGGAGTTTGGAATGAGCAGTTCTTC
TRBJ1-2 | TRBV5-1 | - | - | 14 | CASSSETVNYGYTF | TGCGCCAGCAGCTCGGAGACAGTAAACTATGGCTACACCTTC
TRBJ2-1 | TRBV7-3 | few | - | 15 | CASSLGGLEYNEQFF | TGTGCCAGCAGCTTGGGGGGACTCGAATACAATGAGCAGTTCTTC
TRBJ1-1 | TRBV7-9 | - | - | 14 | CASSQIQIGTEAFF | TGTGCCAGCAGCCAAATTCAAATCGGCACTGAAGCTTTCTTT
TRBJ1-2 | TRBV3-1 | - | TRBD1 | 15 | CASSPRQGRFYGYTF | TGTGCCAGCAGCCCGCGACAGGGGAGATTCTATGGCTACACCTTC
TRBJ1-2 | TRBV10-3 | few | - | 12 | CAISGSNYGYTF | TGTGCCATCAGTGGCTCAAACTATGGCTACACCTTC
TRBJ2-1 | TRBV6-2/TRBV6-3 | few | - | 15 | CASSYSDGTYNEQFF | TGTGCCAGCAGTTACTCGGACGGGACCTACAATGAGCAGTTCTTC
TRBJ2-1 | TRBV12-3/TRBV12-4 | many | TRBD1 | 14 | CASRASQGAREQFF | TGTGCCAGCAGGGCTAGTCAGGGGGCGCGTGAGCAGTTCTTC
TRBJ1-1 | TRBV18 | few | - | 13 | CASSPDMGTEAFF | TGTGCCAGCTCACCGGACATGGGCACTGAAGCTTTCTTT
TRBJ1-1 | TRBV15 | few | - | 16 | CATSREGHLADTEAFF | TGTGCCACCAGCAGAGAAGGCCACTTGGCGGACACTGAAGCTTTCTTT